This passage covers 6 T cell receptor beta chains from one sample sequenced in a study of regulatory T cells in long-lasting Graves disease. Time point in this sample: newly diagnosed GD, antithyroid drugs for less than 3 months. Isolated PBMC RNA provided the starting material for the TCR library. CDR3-region Arm-PCR and iRepertoire HTBI primers produced the TCR beta libraries. In TCRdb, the multiplex PCR reads were re-called with MiXCR into one record per CDR3 protein. The sample carries around 450,000 distinct CDR3 sequences, approximately 15% recorded once. The sample also formed part of further work on T cells in Graves' hyperthyroidism and ophthalmopathy.

Sequencing was performed on peripheral blood mononuclear cells (PBMCs), taken at new diagnosis, from a patient treated with antithyroid drugs. Receptor source: a woman aged 40 to 50 with Graves disease.

This clonotype was seen ten or more times. CDR3 in DNA: TGTGCCAGCAGCTCAAACCCCGGGACATACTATGGCTACACCTTC. Protein: CASSSNPGTYYGYTF. This rearrangement joins TRBV7-8 to TRBJ1-2, with a weak D call TRBD1 (6 bases). Deletions cut 4 bases from V and 3 bases from J, with 15 bases between. The germline CDR1 and CDR2 sequences are SGHVS and FQNEAQ. This CDR3 has 15 amino acids.

The table lists this clonotype with many counts. The chain is built from TRBV12-3 or TRBV12-4 and TRBJ2-7; the D is unclear. Trimming took off 5 bases at V and 5 bases at J, with 16 bases between the two ends. This CDR3 has 14 amino acids. The CDR3 reads CASSPTATENEQYF. The CDR3, as DNA: TGTGCCAGCAGTCCAACGGCCACCGAGAACGAGCAGTACTTC.

This clonotype showed up just a few times. This sequence joins TRBV25-1 and TRBJ2-7, with 9 nucleotides matching TRBD1. Trimming cost V 4 bases and J 4 bases; bases outside gene matches: 5. This CDR3 contains 14 residues. The germline gives CDR1 MGHDK, CDR2 SYGVNS. As DNA, the CDR3 is TGTGCCAGCAGTGTAGGGACAGGGATTTACGAGCAGTACTTC. Its translation: CASSVGTGIYEQYF.

This clonotype was recorded at least ten times. This rearrangement joins TRBV12-3 or TRBV12-4 to TRBJ2-1; D uncertain. The CDR3 is 14 amino acids. V gave up 3 bases and J gave up 4 bases, with 10 bases separating them. The chain's CDR3 is CASSFKGSYNEQFF. The CDR3 nucleotides read TGTGCCAGCAGTTTTAAGGGCAGTTACAATGAGCAGTTCTTC.

This clonotype was detected ten times or more. A read error may produce the germline difference seen at one junction end. The chain is built from TRBV30 and TRBJ1-5, with a tentative D call TRBD1 (6 bases). CDR1 GTSNPN and CDR2 SVGIG come from the germline V gene (reference sequence). CDR3 size: 16 residues. The CDR3 is CAWSNQVTGRNHPQHF. The CDR3, as DNA: TGTGCCTGGAGTAATCAAGTTACAGGGAGGAATCATCCCCAGCATTTT.

The table lists this clonotype with many counts. The CDR3 loop reads CASSGTRDNEQFF. For the CDR3, the DNA is TGTGCCAGTAGTGGCACGAGGGACAATGAGCAGTTCTTC. V usage is TRBV19 and J usage is TRBJ2-1; possibly TRBD2 for D (5 bases). Germline loops: CDR1 LNHDA, CDR2 SQIVND (reference sequence). The V end was cut by 5 bases, the J end by 5 bases, with 10 bases between. The CDR3 has 13 residues.